Below are 27 T cell receptor beta chains sequenced from a single sample in a study of beta chain features in type 1 diabetes. The study reverse transcribed the entire isolated RNA, so it sequenced expressed TCRB transcripts. The data were produced by immunoSEQ multiplex PCR, yet TCRdb's version contains in-frame clones alone and is incomplete. The data hold just over 600,000 clones, with about a sixth observed a single time. The specimen sequenced was naive CD4+ T cells from blood. The receptors come from a man between 18 and 35 years old in good health.

The V and J genes are TRBV4-1 and TRBJ1-4; 8 bases fit TRBD1. Germline V CDR1 and CDR2: MGHRA, YSYEKL. With 1 base clipped from V and 4 bases from J, the junction kept 8 bases outside the gene matches. The CDR3 is 17 amino acids. CDR3 nucleotides: TGCGCCAGCAGCCAAGGGACAGGGCCTCGAAGTAATGAAAAACTGTTTTTT. It encodes CASSQGTGPRSNEKLFF.

This clone was counted only a few times. The J gene is TRBJ1-1, the V gene TRBV5-1; D gene uncertain. Germline V gene data show CDR1 as SGHRS and CDR2 as YFSETQ. The CDR3 runs to 18 residues. The ends were cut back, 4 bases at V and 1 base at J, with 23 bases in the middle. CDR3 amino acids: CASSQTRFKVSGNTEAFF. The CDR3 region has the DNA TGCGCCAGCAGCCAGACCAGGTTTAAGGTCAGCGGGAACACTGAAGCTTTCTTT.

The chain is built from TRBV7-2 and TRBJ2-2, with TRBD2 matching over 8 bases. Germline loops: CDR1 SGHTA, CDR2 FQGNSA. The CDR3 extends over 16 amino acids. V dropped 5 bases and J dropped 5; count of bases not matched to a gene: 10. The DNA of the CDR3 is TGTGCCAGCAGCCCTATCGGGTTAGCGGGGACCGGGGAGCTGTTTTTT. As protein: CASSPIGLAGTGELFF.

V gene TRBV7-9 combines with J gene TRBJ2-7, with a possible D match to TRBD2 (6 bases). CDR1 and CDR2 (germline): SEHNR, FQNEAQ (reference sequence). This CDR3 is 14 amino acids long. Trimming removed 5 bases from V and 6 bases from J, with 17 bases in between. As DNA, the CDR3 is TGTGCCAGCAGCCCCGGAGGGGCAGTGGGCGAGCAGTACTTC. This sequence encodes CASSPGGAVGEQYF.

The CDR3 loop reads CASSSSGGYEQYF. The DNA for the CDR3 is TGTGCCAGCAGCTCCTCCGGGGGATACGAGCAGTACTTC. The chain employs TRBV7-9 and TRBJ2-7, with D perhaps matching TRBD2 (6 bases). The length of the CDR3 is 13 residues. CDR1 and CDR2 (germline): SEHNR, FQNEAQ (reference sequence). The germline V and J ends were trimmed by 4 bases and 4 bases, with 11 bases remaining between them.

This clone came up a few times. The genes are TRBV5-1 and TRBJ1-6, with a tentative D call TRBD1 (6 bases). Per the germline V gene, CDR1 is SGHRS and CDR2 is YFSETQ. Trimming left V 0 bases short and J 10 bases short, with 17 bases between. The CDR3 length is 16 residues. CDR3 loop: CASSLDSVLGASPLHF. The CDR3 nucleotides are TGCGCCAGCAGCTTGGATAGCGTACTGGGGGCGTCACCCCTCCACTTT.

This chain uses TRBV30 with TRBJ1-6; 7 positions agree with TRBD1. CDR1 GTSNPN and CDR2 SVGIG come from the germline V gene (reference sequence). V lost 5 bases and J lost 11; bases outside the gene matches: 9. The CDR3 has 13 residues. This CDR3 reads CAWSTGRSAPLHF. DNA of the CDR3: TGTGCCTGGTCGACAGGGAGGTCGGCACCCCTCCACTTT.

This clone was seen only a few times. This chain links TRBV6-6 with TRBJ2-1; D is perhaps TRBD2 (7 bases). Germline CDR1 MNHNY, CDR2 SVGAGI (reference sequence). This CDR3 has 11 amino acids. Trimming left V 7 bases short and J 15 bases short, with 16 bases between. In DNA form, the CDR3 reads TGTGCCAGCACTGAACCGGGGGGCCTGTTCTTC. Amino acids: CASTEPGGLFF.

This clone has only a few counts. V usage is TRBV28 and J usage is TRBJ2-7; TRBD1 aligns across 8 bases. Germline values: CDR1 MDHEN, CDR2 SYDVKM. This CDR3 is 14 amino acids long. V was clipped by 2 bases and J by 4 bases; unmatched bases: 4. The CDR3 protein is CASSLQGAFYEQYF. CDR3 coding DNA: TGTGCCAGCAGTTTACAGGGGGCGTTTTACGAGCAGTACTTC.

This chain connects TRBV5-1 to TRBJ2-7; 7 nucleotides match TRBD1. V lost 9 bases, J lost 3 bases, and 6 bases stayed unmatched. This CDR3 is built from 12 residues. Germline V gene data show CDR1 as SGHRS and CDR2 as YFSETQ. The CDR3, as DNA: TGCGCCATCTCGGGACAGAGCTACGAGCAGTACTTC. This translates into CAISGQSYEQYF. Using reference TRBV5-1 and TRBJ2-7 for the parts outside the CDR3, the full variable domain is KAGVTQTPRYLIKTRGQQVTLSCSPISGHRSVSWYQQTPGQGLQFLFEYFSETQRNKGNFPGRFSGRQFSNSRSEMNVSTLELGDSALYLCAISGQSYEQYFGPGTRLTVT.

The rearrangement links TRBV25-1 to TRBJ2-6; D possibly corresponds to TRBD2 (5 bases). Per the germline V gene, CDR1 is MGHDK and CDR2 is SYGVNS. This CDR3 comprises 15 residues. Trimming stripped 3 bases from V and 0 bases from J, with 6 bases between. This chain's CDR3 is CASSERASGANVLTF. The CDR3 DNA is TGTGCCAGCAGTGAGAGGGCCTCTGGGGCCAACGTCCTGACTTTC. The full variable domain, rest sourced from reference TRBV25-1 and TRBJ2-6, is EADIYQTPRYLVIGTGKKITLECSQTMGHDKMYWYQQDPGMELHLIHYSYGVNSTEKGDLSSESTVSRIRTEHFPLTLESARPSHTSQYLCASSERASGANVLTFGAGSRLTVL.

The gene calls are TRBV7-2 and TRBJ2-1; D possibly corresponds to TRBD1 (6 bases). This CDR3 comprises 14 residues. V was pared by 5 bases and J by 2 bases, with 10 bases between. CDR1 is SGHTA, CDR2 FQGNSA, per germline. CDR3 region: CASSQGQTYNEQFF. The CDR3 DNA follows: TGTGCCAGCAGCCAAGGACAGACCTACAATGAGCAGTTCTTC.

This clone was counted once. The V gene is TRBV5-4, the J gene TRBJ2-7, with a possible D match to TRBD2 (6 bases). Germline CDR1 reads SGHNT; CDR2 reads YYREEE (reference sequence). Trimming took 0 bases from V and 4 from J, leaving 14 bases between them. The CDR3 runs 15 residues. CDR3 region: CASSLGWTTLYEQYF. The DNA for the CDR3 is TGTGCCAGCAGCTTGGGTTGGACTACCCTATACGAGCAGTACTTC. Filled out from reference TRBV5-4 and TRBJ2-7, the complete variable domain reads ETGVTQSPTHLIKTRGQQVTLRCSSQSGHNTVSWYQQALGQGPQFIFQYYREEENGRGNFPPRFSGLQFPNYSSELNVNALELDDSALYLCASSLGWTTLYEQYFGPGTRLTVT.

In its sample, this clone was seen a few times. CDR3 residues: CASSVAKTSITTQYF. The CDR3 bases are TGTGCCAGCAGCGTAGCGAAGACTAGCATCACTACGCAGTATTTT. This chain joins TRBV9 and TRBJ2-3; 7 nucleotides agree with TRBD2. Germline loops: CDR1 SGDLS, CDR2 YYNGEE. This CDR3 is built from 15 residues. V shed 0 bases, J shed 8 bases, and the junction held 9 bases outside the gene matches.

The chain is built from TRBV7-9 and TRBJ2-3, with 8 positions matching TRBD1. The CDR3 spans 16 residues. CDR1 is SEHNR and CDR2 is FQNEAQ in the germline V gene (reference sequence). The J segment lost 2 bases and the V segment lost 5 bases, leaving 9 bases of the junction unmatched. DNA of the CDR3: TGTGCCAGCAGCAGGAGCCTGGGACAGGTCACAGATACGCAGTATTTT. Protein sequence: CASSRSLGQVTDTQYF.

The chain couples TRBV28 to TRBJ2-1; D possibly matches TRBD1 or TRBD2 (6 bases each). From germline, CDR1 is MDHEN and CDR2 SYDVKM. The CDR3 is 14 residues long. V was trimmed by 6 bases and J by 6 bases, leaving 15 bases between them. The DNA for the CDR3 is TGTGCCAGCAGCCCCCGGGGGCGCCCCAATGAGCAGTTCTTC. Residues: CASSPRGRPNEQFF.

This clone was recorded a few times. This chain uses TRBV9 with TRBJ2-1; the D gene is possibly TRBD2 (6 bases). V was shortened by 2 bases and J by 5 bases, with 11 bases between the two germline ends. The germline V gene encodes CDR1 SGDLS and CDR2 YYNGEE. The CDR3 is 14 amino acids. The CDR3 DNA follows: TGTGCCAGCAGCGTCGGAGGGGATAACAATGAGCAGTTCTTC. It translates to CASSVGGDNNEQFF.

The chain joins TRBV4-2 to TRBJ2-6; D is perhaps TRBD1 or TRBD2 (5 bases each). CDR3 size: 18 residues. V gave up 0 bases and J gave up 0 bases, with 12 bases separating them. The germline V gene encodes CDR1 LGHNA and CDR2 YNFKEQ. The CDR3 coding sequence is TGTGCCAGCAGCCAAGATAGCGCAGGGAGCTCTGGGGCCAACGTCCTGACTTTC. It specifies CASSQDSAGSSGANVLTF.

The chain employs TRBV6-6 and TRBJ2-1; no clear D gene. Germline lookup yields CDR1 MNHNY and CDR2 SVGAGI (reference sequence). This CDR3 has 13 amino acids. The V and J ends lost 3 bases and 10 bases respectively, with 13 bases between them. Here the CDR3 reads CASSYEYGQEQFF. The CDR3 region has the DNA TGTGCCAGCAGTTATGAATACGGCCAAGAGCAGTTCTTC.

The V and J genes are TRBV27 and TRBJ2-7; D unresolved. V dropped 8 bases and J dropped 0 bases, with 11 bases sitting between them. CDR3 size: 13 residues. Germline CDR1 reads MNHEY; CDR2 reads SMNVEV (reference sequence). The CDR3 spells CASRPEYSYEQYF. Written as DNA, the CDR3 is TGTGCCAGCCGCCCTGAGTACTCCTACGAGCAGTACTTC.

Concerning this clone itself: The identical CDR3 is also encoded by other nucleotide sequences in the sample. J is TRBJ2-2 and V is TRBV5-4; D unclear. The germline V and J ends were trimmed by 0 bases and 5 bases, with 5 bases remaining between them. Germline lookup yields CDR1 SGHNT and CDR2 YYREEE (reference sequence). CDR3 length: 13 residues. The CDR3: CASSLVGTGELFF. CDR3 nucleotides: TGTGCCAGCAGCTTGGTTGGTACCGGGGAGCTGTTTTTT.

This clone was seen only a few times. The chain employs TRBV28 and TRBJ1-1; D perhaps matches TRBD1 (6 bases). V lost 6 bases and J 0 bases, leaving 11 bases between the germline ends. The germline gives CDR1 MDHEN, CDR2 SYDVKM. The CDR3 contains 14 residues. The CDR3 DNA sequence: TGTGCCAGCAGAACCACAGGGTTGAACACTGAAGCTTTCTTT. Amino acid sequence: CASRTTGLNTEAFF.

The chain carries TRBV18 and TRBJ1-2; the D is unclear. In germline, CDR1 is KGHSH, CDR2 LQKENI. Trimming removed 3 bases at V and 4 bases at J, with 9 bases between. The CDR3 has 13 residues. In DNA, the CDR3 is TGTGCCAGCTCACCGGTCAGACCCTATGGCTACACCTTC. It translates to CASSPVRPYGYTF.

The chain has TRBV7-9 and TRBJ2-5, with 7 bases fitting TRBD2. The germline gives CDR1 SEHNR, CDR2 FQNEAQ (reference sequence). Trimming took 3 bases from V and 5 from J; bases not matched to a gene: 9. The CDR3 is made up of 15 amino acids. The CDR3 DNA follows: TGTGCCAGCAGCTTTCTGCGCGGGAGCGGTGAGACCCAGTACTTC. Protein product: CASSFLRGSGETQYF.

This clone was counted only a few times. The chain joins TRBV9 to TRBJ2-1, with no clear D. This CDR3 contains 13 residues. CDR1 is SGDLS and CDR2 is YYNGEE in the germline V gene. V was cut by 1 base and J by 6 bases, with 8 bases left in between. CDR3 nucleotide sequence: TGTGCCAGCAGCGTACTGACCTCCAATGAGCAGTTCTTC. As protein: CASSVLTSNEQFF.

As to this clone: Other DNA sequences in this specimen translate into the identical CDR3. This rearrangement joins TRBV30 to TRBJ2-7, with 8 bases lining up with TRBD2. Trimming at V came to 4 bases and at J to 7 bases, leaving 9 bases not matched to a gene. The CDR3 loop spans 13 amino acids. Germline values: CDR1 GTSNPN, CDR2 SVGIG (reference sequence). The CDR3 DNA follows: TGTGCCTGGACAGTCCTAGCGGGTCGGGAGCAGTACTTC. It specifies CAWTVLAGREQYF.

This clone appeared a few times. V and J are TRBV7-3 and TRBJ2-3, with 7 bases aligning to TRBD1. Germline-derived CDR1 and CDR2 are SGHTA and FQGTGA. V lost 5 bases to trimming and J lost 0 bases; unmatched junction nucleotides: 8. This CDR3 region has 16 residues. In DNA form, the CDR3 reads TGTGCCAGCAGCCGTGGACAGGCCTCTAGCACAGATACGCAGTATTTT. Its protein is CASSRGQASSTDTQYF.